This T cell receptor (beta chain) was recorded in a study of T cell changes during pregnancy in multiple sclerosis. The CDR3 totals 16 residues. V was cut by 3 bases and J by 4 bases, with 18 bases left in between. CDR1 and CDR2 from the germline V gene are LNHNV and YYDKDF (reference sequence). Some clones are missing from TCRdb's copy, which holds only in-frame ones; the method was immunoSEQ multiplex PCR. This table has some 140,000 clones, roughly 95% appearing once. The source of this sequence is a female donor with multiple sclerosis, enrolled in a pregnancy study. Here the sequenced sample was peripheral blood, taken after pregnancy. The rearrangement joins TRBV15 to TRBJ1-1; TRBD1 might be the D (5 bases). The CDR3 is CATSSRGGLSGTEAFF. For the CDR3, the DNA is TGTGCCACCAGCAGTCGGGGGGGTCTTTCGGGCACTGAAGCTTTCTTT. Full variable domain (rest looked up from reference TRBV15 and TRBJ1-1): DAMVIQNPRYQVTQFGKPVTLSCSQTLNHNVMYWYQQKSSQAPKLLFHYYDKDFNNEADTPDNFQSRRPNTSFCFLDIRSPGLGDTAMYLCATSSRGGLSGTEAFFGQGTRLTVV.